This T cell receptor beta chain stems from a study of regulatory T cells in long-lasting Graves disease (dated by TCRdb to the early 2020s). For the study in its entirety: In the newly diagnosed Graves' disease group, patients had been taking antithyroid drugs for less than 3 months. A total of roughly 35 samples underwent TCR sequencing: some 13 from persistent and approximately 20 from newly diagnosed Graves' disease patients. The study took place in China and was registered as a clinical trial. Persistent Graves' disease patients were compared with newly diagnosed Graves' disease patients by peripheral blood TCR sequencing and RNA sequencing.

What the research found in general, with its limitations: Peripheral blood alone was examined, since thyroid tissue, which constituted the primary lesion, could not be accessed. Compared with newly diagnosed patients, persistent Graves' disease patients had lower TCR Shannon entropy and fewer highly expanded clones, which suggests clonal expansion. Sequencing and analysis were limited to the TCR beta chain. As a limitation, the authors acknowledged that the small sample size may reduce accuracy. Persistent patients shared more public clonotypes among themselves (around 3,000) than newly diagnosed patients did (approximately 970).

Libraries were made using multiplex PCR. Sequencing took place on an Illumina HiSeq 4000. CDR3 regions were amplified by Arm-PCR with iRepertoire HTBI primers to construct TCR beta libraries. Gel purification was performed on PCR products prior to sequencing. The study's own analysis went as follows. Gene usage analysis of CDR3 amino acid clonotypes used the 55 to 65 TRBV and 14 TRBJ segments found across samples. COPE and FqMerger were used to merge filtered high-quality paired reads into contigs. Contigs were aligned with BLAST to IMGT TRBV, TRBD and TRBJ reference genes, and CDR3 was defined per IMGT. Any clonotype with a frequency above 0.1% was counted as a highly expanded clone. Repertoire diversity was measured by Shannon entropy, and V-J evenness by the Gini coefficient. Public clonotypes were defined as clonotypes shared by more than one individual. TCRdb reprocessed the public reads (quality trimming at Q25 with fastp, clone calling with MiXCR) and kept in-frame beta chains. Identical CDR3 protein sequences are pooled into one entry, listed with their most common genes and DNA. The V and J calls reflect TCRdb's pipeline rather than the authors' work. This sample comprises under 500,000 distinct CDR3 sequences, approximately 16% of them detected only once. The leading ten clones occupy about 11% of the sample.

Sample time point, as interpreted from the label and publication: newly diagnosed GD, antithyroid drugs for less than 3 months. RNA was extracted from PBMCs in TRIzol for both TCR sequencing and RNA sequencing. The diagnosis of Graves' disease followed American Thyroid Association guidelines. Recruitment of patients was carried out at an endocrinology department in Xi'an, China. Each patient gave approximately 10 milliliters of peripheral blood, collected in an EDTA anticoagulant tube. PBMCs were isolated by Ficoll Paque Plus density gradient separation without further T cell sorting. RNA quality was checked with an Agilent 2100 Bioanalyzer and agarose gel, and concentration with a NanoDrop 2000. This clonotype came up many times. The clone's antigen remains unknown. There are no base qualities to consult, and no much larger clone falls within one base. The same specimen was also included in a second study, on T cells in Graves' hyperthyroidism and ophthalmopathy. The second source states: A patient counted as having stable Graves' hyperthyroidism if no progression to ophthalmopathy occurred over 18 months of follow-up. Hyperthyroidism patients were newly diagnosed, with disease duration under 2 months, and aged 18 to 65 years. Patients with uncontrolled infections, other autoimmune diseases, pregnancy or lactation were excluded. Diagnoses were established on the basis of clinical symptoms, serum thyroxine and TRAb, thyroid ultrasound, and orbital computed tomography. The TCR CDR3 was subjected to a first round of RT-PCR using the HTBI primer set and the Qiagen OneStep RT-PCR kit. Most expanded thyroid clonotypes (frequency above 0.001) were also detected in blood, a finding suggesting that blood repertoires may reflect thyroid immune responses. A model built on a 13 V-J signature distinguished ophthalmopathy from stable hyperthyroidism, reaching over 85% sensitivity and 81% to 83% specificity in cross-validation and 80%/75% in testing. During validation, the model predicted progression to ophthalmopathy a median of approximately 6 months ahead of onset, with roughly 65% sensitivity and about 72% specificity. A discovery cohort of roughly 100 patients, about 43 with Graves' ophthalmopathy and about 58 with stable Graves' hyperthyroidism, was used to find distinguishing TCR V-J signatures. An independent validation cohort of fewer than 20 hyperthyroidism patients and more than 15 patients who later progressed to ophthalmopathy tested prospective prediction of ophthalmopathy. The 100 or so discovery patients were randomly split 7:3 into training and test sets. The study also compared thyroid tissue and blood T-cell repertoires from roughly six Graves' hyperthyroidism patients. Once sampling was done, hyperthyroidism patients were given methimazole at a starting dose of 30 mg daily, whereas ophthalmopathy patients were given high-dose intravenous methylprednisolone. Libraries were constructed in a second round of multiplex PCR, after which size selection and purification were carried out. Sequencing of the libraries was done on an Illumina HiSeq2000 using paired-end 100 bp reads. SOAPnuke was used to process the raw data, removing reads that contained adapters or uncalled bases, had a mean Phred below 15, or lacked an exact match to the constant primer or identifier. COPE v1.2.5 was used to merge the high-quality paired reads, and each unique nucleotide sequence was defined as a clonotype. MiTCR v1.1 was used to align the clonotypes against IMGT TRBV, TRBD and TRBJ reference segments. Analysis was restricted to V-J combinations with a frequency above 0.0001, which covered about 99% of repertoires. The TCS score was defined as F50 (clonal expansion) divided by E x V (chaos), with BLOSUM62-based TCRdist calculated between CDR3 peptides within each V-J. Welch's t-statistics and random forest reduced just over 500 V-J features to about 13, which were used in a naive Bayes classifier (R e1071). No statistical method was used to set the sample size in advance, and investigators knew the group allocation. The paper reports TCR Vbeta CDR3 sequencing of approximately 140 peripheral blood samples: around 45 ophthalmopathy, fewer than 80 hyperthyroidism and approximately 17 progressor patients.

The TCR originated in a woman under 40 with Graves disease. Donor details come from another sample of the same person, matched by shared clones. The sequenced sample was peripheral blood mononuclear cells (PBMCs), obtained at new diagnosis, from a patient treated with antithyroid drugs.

The CDR3 region has the sequence CASSLPGTWGTEAFF. The DNA sequence reads TGTGCCAGCAGCCTACCCGGGACTTGGGGCACTGAAGCTTTCTTT. The chain couples TRBV3-1 to TRBJ1-1; the best D guess is TRBD1, with 5 bases matching. In the germline V gene (reference sequence), CDR1 corresponds to LGHDT and CDR2 to YNNKEL. From the cysteine through the phenylalanine, the CDR3 covers 15 amino acids. Only the CDR3 part of the read is kept: 45 bases, read in frame from the first base. V is pared back by 4 bases and J by 4 bases, with 16 bases lying between the germline termini.